These 25 T cell receptor beta chains were all obtained from the same sample, sequenced in a study of T cell responses to AZD1222 COVID-19 vaccine. Assay used: immunoSEQ multiplex PCR; TCRdb lists only in-frame clones, some missing. The repertoire has approximately 190,000 clones, 94% of them found once; the top ten carry over 7.5%. Material: peripheral blood, obtained on day 0 of AZD1222 vaccination. The receptor source for this set is an adult in good health.

The chain combines TRBV2 with TRBJ2-7; the D gene is possibly TRBD1 (5 bases). The CDR3 has 14 residues. Per germline, CDR1 SNHLY and CDR2 FYNNEI. The V end lost 3 bases, the J end lost 6 bases, and 15 bases lay between the germline ends. CDR3 sequence: CASSEQGLKREQYF. The CDR3 DNA sequence: TGTGCCAGCAGTGAGCAGGGCCTCAAACGCGAGCAGTACTTC.

The chain combines TRBV4-2 with TRBJ2-3; possibly TRBD2 for D (5 bases). The CDR3 covers 16 residues. V lost 2 bases to trimming and J lost 2 bases, with 14 bases between them. CDR1 and CDR2 (germline): LGHNA, YNFKEQ. CDR3 in amino acids: CASSQYSAGYTDTQYF. CDR3 nucleotide sequence: TGTGCCAGCAGCCAATACAGCGCGGGCTACACAGATACGCAGTATTTT.

For the CDR3, the DNA is TGCGCCAGCAGGGCTGGGACTAGCGGCCCGTCCTACGAGCAGTACTTC. It is translated as CASRAGTSGPSYEQYF. The V gene is TRBV5-1, the J gene TRBJ2-7; 11 bases map to TRBD2. The length of the CDR3 is 16 residues. V shed 5 bases, J shed 1 base, and the junction held 8 bases outside the gene matches. Germline V gene lookup returns CDR1 SGHRS and CDR2 YFSETQ.

The chain couples TRBV30 to TRBJ2-7; 9 bases fit TRBD2. Germline CDR1 reads GTSNPN; CDR2 reads SVGIG (reference sequence). Unmatched junction bases numbered 4, after V lost 1 base and J lost 6 bases. The CDR3 is 13 residues long. For the CDR3, the DNA is TGTGCCTGGAGTGGAGCGGGAGGAGGCGAGCAGTACTTC. It codes for CAWSGAGGGEQYF.

In its sample, this clone was seen once. The CDR3 nucleotides read TGTGCCACCAGTGATCCGAACAGGGGGCTTGGCTACACCTTC. Residues: CATSDPNRGLGYTF. This sequence joins TRBV24-1 and TRBJ1-2; 9 nucleotides align to TRBD1. CDR1 and CDR2 from the germline V gene are KGHDR and SFDVKD. The CDR3 has 14 residues. Trimming cost V 3 bases and J 7 bases; bases outside gene matches: 5.

This rearrangement joins TRBV7-2 to TRBJ2-7; 14 nucleotides match TRBD2. V lost 5 bases, J lost 2 bases, and 5 bases stayed unmatched. CDR1 is SGHTA, CDR2 FQGNSA, per germline. The CDR3 sequence is 16 residues long. This CDR3 reads CASSLGTSGSPYEQYF. Written as DNA, the CDR3 is TGTGCCAGCAGCCTCGGGACTAGCGGGAGTCCCTACGAGCAGTACTTC.

The gene calls are TRBV11-2 and TRBJ2-1; D ambiguous. V was trimmed by 2 bases and J by 8 bases, leaving 4 bases between them. This CDR3 comprises 11 residues. Per germline, CDR1 SGHAT and CDR2 FQNNGV. This CDR3 reads CASSLLYEQFF. The CDR3 nucleotides are TGTGCCAGCAGCTTACTGTATGAGCAGTTCTTC.

The chain links TRBV7-3 to TRBJ2-7, with D tentatively TRBD1 (5 bases). The V end lost 2 bases, the J end lost 5 bases, and 10 bases lay between the germline ends. CDR3 length: 13 residues. Germline assignment: CDR1 SGHTA and CDR2 FQGTGA. CDR3 in amino acids: CASSLSGRNEQYF. The CDR3 region has the DNA TGTGCCAGCAGCTTATCAGGGCGGAACGAGCAGTACTTC.

The gene calls are TRBV7-3 and TRBJ2-1; a weak D match, TRBD2 (6 bases). The V end lost 5 bases, the J end lost 6 bases, and 23 bases lay between the germline ends. Germline V lookup: CDR1 SGHTA, CDR2 FQGTGA. CDR3 length equals 17 residues. The CDR3 here is CASSRLGDSPIPNEQFF. DNA of the CDR3: TGTGCCAGCAGCAGACTAGGTGACTCCCCTATCCCCAATGAGCAGTTCTTC.

This clone was counted a few times. V gene TRBV12-3 or TRBV12-4 combines with J gene TRBJ1-2, with D possibly matching TRBD1 (6 bases). Trimming took off 6 bases at V and 6 bases at J, with 14 bases between the two ends. The CDR3 sequence is 13 residues long. The DNA of the CDR3 is TGTGCCAGCAGATCCGGACAGAAAAATGGCTACACCTTC. Protein sequence: CASRSGQKNGYTF.

This clone was recorded only once. The chain combines TRBV5-1 with TRBJ2-1; D is unresolved. Germline V gene data show CDR1 as SGHRS and CDR2 as YFSETQ. The V end was cut by 0 bases, the J end by 3 bases, with 13 bases between. The CDR3 runs 16 residues. CDR3: CASSLGLPGLYNEQFF. The CDR3 DNA is TGCGCCAGCAGCTTGGGACTCCCAGGTCTCTACAATGAGCAGTTCTTC.

The gene calls are TRBV24-1 and TRBJ2-7; TRBD1 matches at 9 bases. V was clipped by 2 bases and J by 4 bases; unmatched bases: 8. Germline CDR1 KGHDR, CDR2 SFDVKD. The CDR3 is made up of 16 amino acids. CDR3 bases: TGTGCCACCAGTGATTCGAGGGACAGGGCAAAATACGAGCAGTACTTC. Translating it yields CATSDSRDRAKYEQYF.

This clone appeared a single time. The V call is TRBV10-3, the J call TRBJ2-7, with 11 nucleotides matching TRBD2. With 7 bases clipped from V and 2 bases from J, the junction kept 4 bases outside the gene matches. This CDR3 is built from 14 residues. Germline V CDR1 and CDR2: ENHRY, SYGVKD. CDR3 sequence (DNA): TGTGCCATCACCGGGACTAGCGGCACCTACGAGCAGTACTTC. This gives the protein CAITGTSGTYEQYF.

The rearrangement uses TRBV5-1 and TRBJ1-4; no clear D gene. V dropped 2 bases and J dropped 5 bases, with 13 bases sitting between them. The CDR3 consists of 15 residues. From germline, CDR1 is SGHRS and CDR2 YFSETQ. CDR3 sequence reads: CASSFNSGINEKLFF. CDR3 bases: TGCGCCAGCAGCTTTAACAGTGGAATAAATGAAAAACTGTTTTTT.

The chain carries TRBV5-6 and TRBJ1-4; 8 bases are shared with TRBD1. The trim removed 1 base at V and 7 bases at J, leaving 3 bases unmatched. Germline V CDR1 and CDR2: SGHDT, YYEEEE. This CDR3 comprises 14 residues. CDR3: CASSLRTGSEKLFF. CDR3 nucleotide sequence: TGTGCCAGCAGCTTGAGGACAGGGTCTGAAAAACTGTTTTTT.

The chain carries TRBV4-1 and TRBJ2-7; D remains unclear. The CDR3 has 11 amino acids. Trimming removed 3 bases at V and 3 bases at J, with 3 bases between. CDR1 is MGHRA and CDR2 is YSYEKL in the germline V gene. The CDR3 spells CASSHDYEQYF. For the CDR3, the DNA is TGCGCCAGCAGCCACGACTACGAGCAGTACTTC.

The chain uses TRBV18 and TRBJ2-7, with D unclear. This CDR3 has 13 amino acids. Trimming stripped 5 bases from V and 1 base from J, with 9 bases between. Germline CDR1 is KGHSH and CDR2 is LQKENI. The CDR3 DNA reads as TGTGCCAGCTCATTGGCGGTTTCCTACGAGCAGTACTTC. The encoded protein is CASSLAVSYEQYF.

The genes are TRBV2 and TRBJ1-1, with D unclear. V was pared by 4 bases and J by 5 bases, with 11 bases between. Germline assignment: CDR1 SNHLY and CDR2 FYNNEI. This CDR3 comprises 13 residues. CDR3 coding DNA: TGTGCCAGCAGTGGAACCCCCGGGACTGAAGCTTTCTTT. Its translation: CASSGTPGTEAFF.

The chain carries TRBV7-2 and TRBJ1-4, with D maybe TRBD1 (6 bases). Trimming took 8 bases from V and 6 from J, leaving 22 bases between them. Germline V gives CDR1 SGHTA, CDR2 FQGNSA. The CDR3 runs to 16 residues. CDR3 coding DNA: TGTGCCAGCGGACCTACAGGGAGGGCTCGGGATGAAAAACTGTTTTTT. It specifies CASGPTGRARDEKLFF.

V usage is TRBV7-3 and J usage is TRBJ2-3; D may match TRBD1 or TRBD2 (6 bases each). Germline V gives CDR1 SGHTA, CDR2 FQGTGA. CDR3 length equals 15 residues. Trimming removed 4 bases from V and 2 bases from J, with 13 bases in between. The CDR3 nucleotides are TGTGCCAGCAGCTCCTTAGGGGGGACCACAGATACGCAGTATTTT. Its translation is CASSSLGGTTDTQYF.

This clone was counted once. V is TRBV30 and J is TRBJ1-1; D is perhaps TRBD1 (6 bases). Germline V gene data show CDR1 as GTSNPN and CDR2 as SVGIG (reference sequence). The CDR3 consists of 15 residues. Trimming took off 3 bases at V and 0 bases at J, with 14 bases between the two ends. This chain's CDR3 is CAWSPGTGMNTEAFF. CDR3 bases: TGTGCCTGGAGCCCCGGAACAGGGATGAACACTGAAGCTTTCTTT.

This chain uses TRBV9 with TRBJ2-5; D uncertain. Trimming took off 4 bases at V and 7 bases at J, with 14 bases between the two ends. CDR1 and CDR2 from the germline V gene are SGDLS and YYNGEE. The CDR3 is made up of 13 amino acids. CDR3 amino acids: CASSSYDWGTQYF. CDR3 bases: TGTGCCAGCAGCTCCTATGACTGGGGGACCCAGTACTTC.

V and J are TRBV9 and TRBJ1-3; D gene unclear. Germline V gene lookup returns CDR1 SGDLS and CDR2 YYNGEE. The germline V and J ends were trimmed by 4 bases and 1 base, with 18 bases remaining between them. This CDR3 contains 17 residues. The CDR3 here is CASSLESRLASGNTIYF. The CDR3 nucleotides read TGTGCCAGCAGCCTCGAATCCCGTTTAGCGTCTGGAAACACCATATATTTT.

This rearrangement joins TRBV5-4 to TRBJ2-2; 12 positions agree with TRBD2. The CDR3 consists of 17 residues. CDR1 is SGHNT, CDR2 YYREEE, per germline (reference sequence). Germline trimming cut 3 bases from V and 0 bases from J; bases unmatched to any gene: 3. The CDR3 spells CASSSGLAGANTGELFF. CDR3 bases: TGTGCCAGCAGCTCGGGACTAGCGGGTGCGAACACCGGGGAGCTGTTTTTT.

The rearrangement joins TRBV5-6 to TRBJ1-5; D is undetermined. The CDR3 has 15 amino acids. The germline gives CDR1 SGHDT, CDR2 YYEEEE. The ends were cut back, 0 bases at V and 1 base at J, with 8 bases in the middle. The CDR3 region is CASSLGQSSNQPQHF. DNA of the CDR3: TGTGCCAGCAGCTTGGGGCAGTCGAGCAATCAGCCCCAGCATTTT. Combining the CDR3 with reference TRBV5-6 and TRBJ1-5 gives the whole variable domain DAGVTQSPTHLIKTRGQQVTLRCSPKSGHDTVSWYQQALGQGPQFIFQYYEEEERQRGNFPDRFSGHQFPNYSSELNVNALLLGDSALYLCASSLGQSSNQPQHFGDGTRLSIL.